These 32 T cell receptor beta chains were sequenced from one sample in a study of blood T cells in healthy people across ages. The authors ran a second PCR of roughly 6 to 12 cycles using a sample-barcoded 5' primer and a J-beta primer mix. From the 5' RACE reads, TCRdb called clonotypes with MiXCR, one entry per CDR3 protein. Of roughly 1.4 million distinct CDR3 sequences in the sample, 59% are singletons; the top ten hold 5% to 7%. The sequenced material came from blood. Every receptor here comes from a man aged 18 to 35 in good health.

The rearrangement links TRBV12-3 or TRBV12-4 to TRBJ1-4; the match to TRBD1 covers 8 bases. V was pared by 5 bases and J by 6 bases, with 8 bases of the junction left unmatched. The CDR3 is 15 residues long. CDR3 DNA: TGTGCCAGCAGTACCGACAGGGGCGGTTATGAAAAACTGTTTTTT. It codes for CASSTDRGGYEKLFF.

V is TRBV4-1 and J is TRBJ2-2; perhaps TRBD1 as D (5 bases). Germline V gives CDR1 MGHRA, CDR2 YSYEKL. V was trimmed by 8 bases and J by 5 bases, leaving 15 bases between them. The CDR3 has 14 amino acids. The CDR3: CASALGDRTGELFF. The DNA of the CDR3 is TGCGCCAGCGCCCTAGGGGATAGGACCGGGGAGCTGTTTTTT.

The chain carries TRBV25-1 and TRBJ1-6; 9 bases are shared with TRBD1. This CDR3 has 15 amino acids. Germline lookup yields CDR1 MGHDK and CDR2 SYGVNS. Germline trimming cut 6 bases from V and 10 bases from J; bases unmatched to any gene: 10. The CDR3 nucleotides read TGTGCCAGCAGCCCGGGACAGGGCGAGGGGTCACCCCTCCACTTT. Translating gives CASSPGQGEGSPLHF.

The CDR3 spells CSANPGRGNSPLHF. For the CDR3, the DNA is TGCAGTGCAAACCCTGGACGGGGAAATTCACCCCTCCACTTT. The chain uses TRBV20-1 and TRBJ1-6; D gene ambiguous. Germline V gives CDR1 DFQATT, CDR2 SNEGSKA (reference sequence). The CDR3 consists of 14 residues. Trimming took off 6 bases at V and 7 bases at J, with 16 bases between the two ends.

This clonotype was recorded a few times. The chain couples TRBV6-5 to TRBJ1-2, with TRBD1 matching over 7 bases. J gave up 4 bases and V 4 bases, and 27 bases lay outside the gene matches. The CDR3 contains 21 residues. Per germline, CDR1 MNHEY and CDR2 SVGAGI. CDR3 loop: CASSLRKRGQYSLLLFYGYTF. The CDR3 bases are TGTGCCAGCAGTTTGCGGAAGAGGGGGCAGTACTCTCTCCTTCTCTTCTATGGCTACACCTTC.

The genes are TRBV28 and TRBJ2-7; D is perhaps TRBD2 (6 bases). The DNA matches TRBJ2-5 better at its end, which makes the J call doubtful. Per the germline V gene, CDR1 is MDHEN and CDR2 is SYDVKM. CDR3 size: 14 residues. CDR3 amino acids: CASSIPGLQETQYF. The CDR3 DNA is TGTGCCAGCAGTATTCCGGGACTCCAAGAGACCCAGTACTTC.

The chain combines TRBV20-1 with TRBJ2-5, with D possibly TRBD1 on 7 matching bases. There are 13 residues in the CDR3. Trimming left V 4 bases short and J 5 bases short, with 14 bases between. Germline V gene sequence: CDR1 DFQATT, CDR2 SNEGSKA (reference sequence). CDR3 in amino acids: CSATRGVTETQYF. DNA for the CDR3: TGCAGTGCTACCAGGGGGGTGACGGAGACCCAGTACTTC.

The DNA for the CDR3 is TGTGCCAGCAGCTCCCGGACTAGCGGGAGGGAAGATACGCAGTATTTT. Protein sequence: CASSSRTSGREDTQYF. The rearrangement uses TRBV7-2 and TRBJ2-3, with 15 bases matching TRBD2. Germline V CDR1 and CDR2: SGHTA, FQGNSA. V trimming: 4 bases; J trimming: 5 bases; junction bases outside the gene matches: 4. The CDR3 loop spans 16 amino acids. The whole variable domain, filled in from reference TRBV7-2 and TRBJ2-3, reads GAGVSQSPSNKVTEKGKDVELRCDPISGHTALYWYRQSLGQGLEFLIYFQGNSAPDKSGLPSDRFSAERTGGSVSTLTIQRTQQEDSAVYLCASSSRTSGREDTQYFGPGTRLTVL.

V and J are TRBV5-1 and TRBJ1-6, with 7 bases that match TRBD1. Unmatched junction bases numbered 12, after V lost 5 bases and J lost 4 bases. The CDR3 spans 17 residues. CDR1 SGHRS and CDR2 YFSETQ come from the germline V gene. CDR3 sequence: CASRLSDRDSYNSPLHF. The CDR3 nucleotides read TGCGCCAGCAGATTATCCGACAGGGATTCTTATAATTCACCCCTCCACTTT.

V is TRBV6-5 and J is TRBJ2-2; tentative D call: TRBD1 (6 bases). Germline CDR1 MNHEY, CDR2 SVGAGI. The CDR3 has 19 residues. Trimming pared 4 bases from V and 0 bases from J, leaving 21 bases between. The CDR3: CASSSSFWGQNANTGELFF. The CDR3 DNA reads as TGTGCCAGCAGTTCCTCCTTCTGGGGGCAGAACGCGAACACCGGGGAGCTGTTTTTT.

The chain links TRBV3-1 to TRBJ2-4; 7 bases are shared with TRBD1. The DNA end is a closer match to TRBJ2-5, so the J assignment may be wrong. Germline assignment: CDR1 LGHDT and CDR2 YNNKEL (reference sequence). This CDR3 region has 15 residues. CDR3 sequence (DNA): TGTGCCAGCAGCCGCAGCTGGGGACAGCAAGAGACCCAGTACTTC. Encoded protein: CASSRSWGQQETQYF.

The V gene is TRBV4-2, the J gene TRBJ2-3; D possibly corresponds to TRBD2 (5 bases). Between the trimmed V and J ends, which lost 8 bases and 2 bases, there was a span of 17 bases. The CDR3 loop spans 15 amino acids. Per the germline V gene, CDR1 is LGHNA and CDR2 is YNFKEQ. The CDR3 protein is CASQMRVSYTDTQYF. The CDR3 DNA reads TGTGCCAGCCAGATGAGGGTCTCCTACACAGATACGCAGTATTTT.

The genes are TRBV11-2 and TRBJ2-1; maybe TRBD1 (5 bases). Germline V CDR1 and CDR2: SGHAT, FQNNGV. This CDR3 is 16 amino acids long. Trimming stripped 4 bases from V and 4 bases from J, with 17 bases between. The chain's CDR3 is CASSSWVGANYNEQFF. The CDR3 DNA reads TGTGCCAGCAGCTCCTGGGTAGGGGCGAATTACAATGAGCAGTTCTTC.

The chain uses TRBV4-1 and TRBJ2-7; D possibly corresponds to TRBD2 (5 bases). The CDR3 spans 15 residues. Germline V gives CDR1 MGHRA, CDR2 YSYEKL. Trimming cost V 0 bases and J 4 bases, with 13 bases left between them. The CDR3, as DNA: TGCGCCAGCAGCCAAGATGGCGGGCGGCTTTACGAGCAGTACTTC. Translation gives CASSQDGGRLYEQYF.

V usage is TRBV7-2 and J usage is TRBJ2-5; maybe TRBD1 (5 bases). Deletions cut 5 bases from V and 4 bases from J, with 14 bases between. This CDR3 has 14 residues. Per germline, CDR1 SGHTA and CDR2 FQGNSA. CDR3 in DNA: TGTGCCAGCAGCCTAAGGGGAAGCATAGAGACCCAGTACTTC. Encoded protein: CASSLRGSIETQYF.

The gene calls are TRBV7-2 and TRBJ1-2; perhaps TRBD1 as D (6 bases). Germline-derived CDR1 and CDR2 are SGHTA and FQGNSA. Trimming removed 1 base from V and 4 bases from J, with 16 bases in between. The CDR3 is 16 amino acids. The CDR3 spells CASSLGGGGRAYGYTF. CDR3 nucleotides: TGTGCCAGCAGCTTAGGTGGGGGGGGGCGGGCCTATGGCTACACCTTC.

The chain carries TRBV29-1 and TRBJ2-5; 7 nucleotides align to TRBD1. The J call may be incorrect, as the DNA end agrees better with TRBJ2-7. The CDR3 length is 12 residues. Germline V gene lookup returns CDR1 SQVTM and CDR2 ANQGSEA. The DNA of the CDR3 is TGCAGCGTTGGGGTCGCAGGGGGCGAGCAGTACTTC. Translating it yields CSVGVAGGEQYF.

The chain combines TRBV20-1 with TRBJ2-1; 8 bases agree with TRBD2. The V segment lost 5 bases and the J segment 7 bases; nucleotides outside the gene matches: 10. Germline CDR1 reads DFQATT; CDR2 reads SNEGSKA (reference sequence). The CDR3 extends over 14 amino acids. The DNA for the CDR3 is TGCAGTGCTCACGGGGGGGCCACGGTAAATGAGCAGTTCTTC. Protein sequence: CSAHGGATVNEQFF.

This chain joins TRBV2 and TRBJ2-1; TRBD2 agrees at 12 bases. V dropped 6 bases and J dropped 10; count of bases not matched to a gene: 7. CDR3 length: 14 amino acids. Germline lookup yields CDR1 SNHLY and CDR2 FYNNEI. CDR3 in amino acids: CASRRLAGVIEQFF. As DNA, the CDR3 is TGTGCCAGCAGGCGACTAGCGGGAGTCATCGAGCAGTTCTTC.

J is TRBJ2-3 and V is TRBV24-1, with a possible D match to TRBD2 (6 bases). Trimming shortened V by 3 bases and J by 1 base, and 10 bases separated the two germline ends. The CDR3 length is 15 residues. Germline CDR1 KGHDR, CDR2 SFDVKD. DNA for the CDR3: TGTGCCACCAGTGATCCCCAGCGGGGCACAGATACGCAGTATTTT. Amino acids: CATSDPQRGTDTQYF.

With regard to this clonotype: One junction end disagrees with the germline gene, perhaps due to a read error. The chain recombines TRBV18 with TRBJ2-1; perhaps TRBD1 as D (6 bases). CDR1 and CDR2 from the germline V gene are KGHSH and LQKENI. The CDR3 extends over 13 amino acids. The CDR3 DNA reads as TGCGCCAGCTCACCAACAGGGTACTCTGAGCAGTTCTTC. Encoded protein: CASSPTGYSEQFF.

This clonotype was seen only a few times. The rearrangement links TRBV29-1 to TRBJ2-1; the D is unclear. The CDR3 totals 10 residues. V lost 3 bases and J 9 bases, leaving 6 bases between the germline ends. CDR1 is SQVTM, CDR2 ANQGSEA, per germline. CDR3 sequence reads: CSVDGAEQFF. The CDR3 DNA reads as TGCAGCGTTGATGGAGCTGAGCAGTTCTTC.

This clonotype was counted only a few times. V is TRBV29-1 and J is TRBJ2-1; D uncertain. CDR1 and CDR2 (germline): SQVTM, ANQGSEA. Trimming shortened V by 0 bases and J by 0 bases, and 6 bases separated the two germline ends. The length of the CDR3 is 14 residues. The CDR3 nucleotides read TGCAGCGTTGAAGAATCCACCTCCTACAATGAGCAGTTCTTC. As protein: CSVEESTSYNEQFF.

The J gene is TRBJ2-5, the V gene TRBV7-2; D gene unclear. The CDR3 loop spans 14 amino acids. Trimming shortened V by 1 base and J by 5 bases, and 11 bases separated the two germline ends. In germline, CDR1 is SGHTA, CDR2 FQGNSA. CDR3 in DNA: TGTGCCAGCAGCTTAGTCGCCCATCGGGAGACCCAGTACTTC. Amino acids: CASSLVAHRETQYF.

The sample holds a few counts of this clonotype. V gene TRBV4-1 combines with J gene TRBJ2-7; D is undetermined. Germline V CDR1 and CDR2: MGHRA, YSYEKL. This CDR3 is built from 14 residues. The V gene lost 4 bases and the J gene lost 2 bases, with 12 bases spanning the gap. CDR3 sequence (DNA): TGCGCCAGCAGCCGTCCCCTAAGAACCTACGAGCAGTACTTC. The encoded protein is CASSRPLRTYEQYF.

The V call is TRBV27, the J call TRBJ2-1; D may match TRBD1 or TRBD2 (5 bases each). Germline V gene sequence: CDR1 MNHEY, CDR2 SMNVEV (reference sequence). The CDR3 totals 15 residues. With 4 bases removed from V and 5 bases from J, the gap between germline ends came to 15 bases. CDR3 residues: CASSSWTKRNNEQFF. The CDR3 DNA is TGTGCCAGCAGTTCCTGGACAAAGCGGAACAATGAGCAGTTCTTC.

The chain's CDR3 is CASSFGTDNSPLHF. The CDR3 nucleotides read TGCGCCAGCAGCTTCGGGACAGATAATTCACCCCTCCACTTT. The V gene is TRBV5-1, the J gene TRBJ1-6; TRBD1 matches 7 bases. CDR3 size: 14 residues. V trimming: 2 bases; J trimming: 5 bases; junction bases outside the gene matches: 1. Germline CDR1 and CDR2: SGHRS and YFSETQ.

This clonotype was observed a single time. DNA of the CDR3: TGCGCCAGCAGCTTTTCCTCGGGCCAGCCCCAGCATTTT. Translating it yields CASSFSSGQPQHF. The chain uses TRBV5-1 and TRBJ1-5; D is undetermined. Germline-derived CDR1 and CDR2 are SGHRS and YFSETQ. Deletions cut 2 bases from V and 7 bases from J, with 10 bases between. The CDR3 loop spans 13 amino acids.

The chain has TRBV10-3 and TRBJ2-1, with TRBD2 matching over 13 bases. There are 16 residues in the CDR3. CDR1 is ENHRY and CDR2 is SYGVKD in the germline V gene. Losses at the gene ends were 3 bases for V and 7 bases for J; bases not matched to a gene: 6. This chain's CDR3 is CAISDPGLAGKNEQFF. For the CDR3, the DNA is TGTGCCATCAGTGATCCGGGACTAGCGGGGAAGAATGAGCAGTTCTTC.

This clonotype was seen more than once but under ten times. The J gene is TRBJ2-7, the V gene TRBV11-2; D may match TRBD1 or TRBD2 (5 bases each). The V end was cut by 2 bases, the J end by 1 base, with 18 bases between. Germline V gene lookup returns CDR1 SGHAT and CDR2 FQNNGV. The CDR3 runs 17 residues. The CDR3 loop reads CASSLLSLRDLSYEQYF. For the CDR3, the DNA is TGTGCCAGCAGCTTATTGTCTCTTCGGGACCTATCCTACGAGCAGTACTTC.

V and J are TRBV4-1 and TRBJ2-1; D is ambiguous. Trimming stripped 1 base from V and 8 bases from J, with 12 bases between. Per germline, CDR1 MGHRA and CDR2 YSYEKL. This CDR3 comprises 14 residues. In DNA form, the CDR3 reads TGCGCCAGCAGCCAAGTCTGGACCCCCGATGAGCAGTTCTTC. This translates into CASSQVWTPDEQFF.

The chain is built from TRBV9 and TRBJ1-6, with D uncertain. The CDR3 runs 16 residues. The V and J ends lost 3 bases and 0 bases respectively, with 10 bases between them. Germline lookup yields CDR1 SGDLS and CDR2 YYNGEE. In nucleotides, the CDR3 is TGTGCCAGCAGCGCCCTCCAGAGCTCCTATAATTCACCCCTCCACTTT. The encoded protein is CASSALQSSYNSPLHF.